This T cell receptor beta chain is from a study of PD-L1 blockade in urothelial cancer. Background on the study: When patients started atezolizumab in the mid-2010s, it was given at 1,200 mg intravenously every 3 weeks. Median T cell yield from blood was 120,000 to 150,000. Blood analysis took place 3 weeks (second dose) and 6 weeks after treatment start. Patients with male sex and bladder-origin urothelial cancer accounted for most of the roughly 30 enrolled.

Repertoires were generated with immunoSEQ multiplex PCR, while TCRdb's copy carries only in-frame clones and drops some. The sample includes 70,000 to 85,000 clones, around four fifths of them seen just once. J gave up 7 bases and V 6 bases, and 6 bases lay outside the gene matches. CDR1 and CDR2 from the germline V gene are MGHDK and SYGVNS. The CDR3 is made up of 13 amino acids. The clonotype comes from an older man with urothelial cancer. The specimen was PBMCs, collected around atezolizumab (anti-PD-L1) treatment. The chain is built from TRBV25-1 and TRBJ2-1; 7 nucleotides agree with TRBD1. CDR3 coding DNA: TGTGCCAGCAGATGGACAGGAGGTAATGAGCAGTTCTTC. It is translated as CASRWTGGNEQFF.